In its sample, the clone carrying this T cell receptor beta chain was seen many times. Antigen unknown. The record originates from a study of molecular identifiers for immune sequencing clone quantification. Previously reported methods and listed TCR primers produced the bulk TCR libraries. MiXCR was run by TCRdb on the PCR reads, yielding one entry per CDR3 protein. Of 250,000 to 350,000 distinct CDR3 sequences detected, about 21% appear once; the ten largest clones hold approximately 0.83%. General study points: Clones above 20 RNA copies held over 97% of effector molecules, under 1% in naive cells. Highly expanded clones may be undercounted when identical TCR molecules share barcodes.

From germline, CDR1 is MNHNY and CDR2 SVGAGI (reference sequence). With V trimmed by 4 bases and J by 3 bases, 11 bases remained unmatched. The CDR3 loop spans 16 amino acids. Source material: naive CD8+ T cells from blood, with Jurkat cell RNA spiked in. Sample subset: FACS-sorted CD8+CD4-CCR7+CD45RA+ naive T cells. This chain uses TRBV6-6 with TRBJ1-2; 7 nucleotides match TRBD1. The source of this sequence is a human donor in good health. Some libraries in this study had Jurkat cell RNA spiked in. CDR3 loop: CASSWTLTGPDYGYTF. Here the CDR3 DNA reads TGTGCCAGCAGTTGGACCTTGACAGGGCCCGACTATGGCTACACCTTC.